This TCR beta chain derives from a study of regulatory T cells in long-lasting Graves disease. Construction of the TCR beta libraries employed iRepertoire HTBI primers in conjunction with Arm-PCR of CDR3 regions. TCRdb fed the multiplex PCR reads into MiXCR, producing one record per CDR3 protein. The sample holds 250,000 to 400,000 distinct CDR3 sequences, over 15% seen once. In this sample, this clonotype turned up many times. With 6 bases clipped from V and 6 bases from J, the junction kept 7 bases outside the gene matches. Germline CDR1 is SQVTM and CDR2 is ANQGSEA. The CDR3 contains 14 residues. The time point: newly diagnosed GD, antithyroid drugs for less than 3 months. Researchers made the TCR library from RNA that was extracted from PBMCs.

J is TRBJ1-4 and V is TRBV29-1; 10 nucleotides match TRBD1. The receptor was isolated from a female donor with Graves disease. The sample here was peripheral blood mononuclear cells (PBMCs), taken at new diagnosis, from a patient treated with antithyroid drugs. The DNA for the CDR3 is TGCAGCGTCCTACCCGGGACAGGGGATGAAAAACTGTTTTTT. Translating it yields CSVLPGTGDEKLFF.